The 32 T cell receptor beta chains in this list originate from one sample, sequenced in a study of blood T cell repertoires in COVID-19. Here immunoSEQ multiplex PCR was the method, and the copy in TCRdb shows in-frame clones only, minus some. Among about 200,000 clones listed, roughly 88% were seen once. Input material: peripheral blood. Source of these receptors: a man aged 35 to 55 with acute or convalescent COVID-19.

The chain uses TRBV5-6 and TRBJ2-1; 9 nucleotides agree with TRBD2. With V trimmed by 4 bases and J by 7 bases, 9 bases remained unmatched. The CDR3 totals 15 residues. Per the germline V gene, CDR1 is SGHDT and CDR2 is YYEEEE. The CDR3 sequence: CASSISGRGGNEQFF. CDR3 nucleotide sequence: TGTGCCAGCAGCATTAGCGGGAGAGGGGGTAATGAGCAGTTCTTC.

The V call is TRBV6-2 or TRBV6-3, the J call TRBJ2-6; TRBD1 agrees at 8 bases. Germline-derived CDR1 and CDR2 are MNHEY and SVGEGT. After removal of 0 bases from V and 4 bases from J, the junction contained 8 bases not matched to a gene. The CDR3 runs to 18 residues. The CDR3, as DNA: TGTGCCAGCAGTTACTCGCTCAACAGGGGGTCAGGGGCCAACGTCCTGACTTTC. It specifies CASSYSLNRGSGANVLTF.

V gene TRBV24-1 combines with J gene TRBJ2-3; 9 bases agree with TRBD1. This CDR3 contains 13 residues. The germline CDR1 and CDR2 sequences are KGHDR and SFDVKD. V was pared by 5 bases and J by 4 bases, with 0 bases of the junction left unmatched. In DNA, the CDR3 is TGTGCCACCAGTGGACAGGGGGCAGATACGCAGTATTTT. Its protein is CATSGQGADTQYF.

For the CDR3, the DNA is TGTGCCAGCAACCCTAGCGGGGGAGGAGATACGCAGTATTTT. This sequence encodes CASNPSGGGDTQYF. The rearrangement uses TRBV7-9 and TRBJ2-3; 10 bases fit TRBD2. CDR3 size: 14 residues. Germline V lookup: CDR1 SEHNR, CDR2 FQNEAQ (reference sequence). The J segment lost 5 bases and the V segment lost 7 bases, leaving 6 bases of the junction unmatched.

The rearrangement links TRBV4-1 to TRBJ2-1, with D possibly TRBD1 on 5 matching bases. The V gene lost 1 base and the J gene lost 6 bases, with 16 bases spanning the gap. The germline gives CDR1 MGHRA, CDR2 YSYEKL. This CDR3 is built from 16 residues. The CDR3 sequence: CASSQVGVRRVNEQFF. CDR3 DNA: TGCGCCAGCAGCCAAGTAGGGGTTAGGCGCGTCAATGAGCAGTTCTTC.

This clone was seen only a few times. The V call is TRBV12-5, the J call TRBJ2-5; D is possibly TRBD1 (5 bases). The CDR3 loop spans 12 amino acids. The V and J ends lost 6 bases and 4 bases respectively, with 9 bases between them. The germline V gene encodes CDR1 LGHNT and CDR2 FRNRAP. In DNA, the CDR3 is TGTGCTAGTGGCCCCAGGGCAGAGACCCAGTACTTC. Translation: CASGPRAETQYF.

This sequence joins TRBV5-1 and TRBJ1-2; TRBD1 might be the D (5 bases). Germline V gene sequence: CDR1 SGHRS, CDR2 YFSETQ. V lost 1 base, J lost 7 bases, and 11 bases lay in between. The CDR3 has 13 amino acids. Here the CDR3 reads CASSLFQGPGYTF. The CDR3 nucleotides read TGCGCCAGCAGCTTGTTTCAGGGTCCTGGCTACACCTTC.

CDR3 in DNA: TGTGCCAGCATGAGGTGGACTGAAGCTTTCTTT. Translating gives CASMRWTEAFF. The gene calls are TRBV12-3 or TRBV12-4 and TRBJ1-1; D not certain. The V gene lost 7 bases and the J gene lost 5 bases, with 8 bases spanning the gap. The CDR3 runs to 11 residues.

The chain employs TRBV5-6 and TRBJ2-7; 12 bases map to TRBD2. V lost 4 bases, J lost 0 bases, and 5 bases stayed unmatched. CDR1 is SGHDT, CDR2 YYEEEE, per germline. The CDR3 has 16 residues. In DNA, the CDR3 is TGTGCCAGCAGCCCGGGACTAGCGGGTGTCTCCTACGAGCAGTACTTC. This gives the protein CASSPGLAGVSYEQYF.

This clone was seen a few times. The gene calls are TRBV5-1 and TRBJ1-2; TRBD1 matches 8 bases. CDR3 length equals 13 residues. J lost 4 bases, V lost 4 bases, and 3 bases had no gene match. The V gene's germline CDR1 is SGHRS and CDR2 YFSETQ. The chain's CDR3 is CASSIGTGYGYTF. The CDR3 DNA reads TGCGCCAGCAGCATCGGGACAGGCTATGGCTACACCTTC.

This clone occurred a few times. J is TRBJ2-1 and V is TRBV4-1; TRBD1 agrees at 8 bases. V trimming: 3 bases; J trimming: 0 bases; junction bases outside the gene matches: 13. Germline V gives CDR1 MGHRA, CDR2 YSYEKL. CDR3 length: 19 amino acids. The CDR3 DNA is TGCGCCAGCAGCCAGTCGGGGCAGGGGGCCTTTAGCTCCTACAATGAGCAGTTCTTC. Its translation: CASSQSGQGAFSSYNEQFF.

This chain connects TRBV4-1 to TRBJ2-3, with TRBD2 matching over 7 bases. After removal of 0 bases from V and 4 bases from J, the junction contained 7 bases not matched to a gene. The V gene's germline CDR1 is MGHRA and CDR2 YSYEKL. The CDR3 spans 16 residues. CDR3 in amino acids: CASSQEGAGISDTQYF. In nucleotides, the CDR3 is TGCGCCAGCAGCCAAGAAGGAGCGGGAATTTCAGATACGCAGTATTTT.

In this sample, this clone turned up once. The V call is TRBV5-6, the J call TRBJ1-3; D may be TRBD1 (5 bases). Trimming stripped 3 bases from V and 4 bases from J, with 11 bases between. Germline V lookup: CDR1 SGHDT, CDR2 YYEEEE. The CDR3 extends over 14 amino acids. CDR3: CASSSVGAGNTIYF. The DNA for the CDR3 is TGTGCCAGCAGCTCGGTTGGGGCAGGAAACACCATATATTTT.

The chain links TRBV5-1 to TRBJ2-7, with 7 bases lining up with TRBD1. Germline loops: CDR1 SGHRS, CDR2 YFSETQ. This CDR3 comprises 15 residues. J was trimmed by 3 bases and V by 4 bases; bases with no gene match: 10. The CDR3 here is CASSPTWDSIYEQYF. The CDR3 DNA sequence: TGCGCCAGCAGCCCGACCTGGGACAGCATCTACGAGCAGTACTTC.

This clone appeared once. This chain links TRBV25-1 with TRBJ1-5, with 9 bases identical to TRBD1. This CDR3 is built from 14 residues. After removal of 10 bases from V and 7 bases from J, the junction contained 11 bases not matched to a gene. From germline, CDR1 is MGHDK and CDR2 SYGVNS. CDR3 loop: CAIRDRDGWQPQHF. CDR3 DNA: TGTGCCATTCGGGACAGGGATGGCTGGCAGCCCCAGCATTTT.

The CDR3 nucleotides read TGTGCCAGCAGGCCGACTAGCGGGGACTCCTACGAGCAGTACTTC. It specifies CASRPTSGDSYEQYF. The V and J genes are TRBV6-5 and TRBJ2-7, with 11 bases identical to TRBD2. In germline, CDR1 is MNHEY, CDR2 SVGAGI. V was pared by 6 bases and J by 0 bases, with 4 bases of the junction left unmatched. The CDR3 consists of 15 residues.

In this sample, this clone turned up a few times. The genes are TRBV14 and TRBJ2-2, with 8 bases lining up with TRBD2. Germline CDR1 SGHDN, CDR2 FVKESK. The CDR3 consists of 18 residues. V shed 2 bases and J 1 base; nucleotides not matched to a gene: 9. The CDR3 is CASSQTLLAALNTGELFF. CDR3 nucleotides: TGTGCCAGCAGCCAAACCCTACTAGCGGCCTTGAACACCGGGGAGCTGTTTTTT.

V is TRBV5-4 and J is TRBJ2-3; D is perhaps TRBD2 (6 bases). Germline V lookup: CDR1 SGHNT, CDR2 YYREEE (reference sequence). Trimming pared 0 bases from V and 0 bases from J, leaving 11 bases between. This CDR3 region has 16 residues. The CDR3 nucleotides read TGTGCCAGCAGCTTGGGAGGAGGGGCTAGCACAGATACGCAGTATTTT. Translation gives CASSLGGGASTDTQYF.

This clone has just one count. The rearrangement uses TRBV7-9 and TRBJ2-3; 7 positions match TRBD2. The trim removed 6 bases at V and 4 bases at J, leaving 19 bases unmatched. This CDR3 has 18 residues. Germline CDR1 and CDR2: SEHNR and FQNEAQ (reference sequence). The CDR3 spells CASRPTRVAGVFADTQYF. Here the CDR3 DNA reads TGTGCCAGCAGGCCTACTAGAGTTGCGGGAGTGTTTGCAGATACGCAGTATTTT.

The chain carries TRBV6-5 and TRBJ1-1, with TRBD1 identical over 10 bases. The CDR3 consists of 16 residues. Germline CDR1 is MNHEY and CDR2 is SVGAGI. V was clipped by 4 bases and J by 1 base; unmatched bases: 6. CDR3 coding DNA: TGTGCCAGCAGTTTAAGACAGGGGGCCCCGAACACTGAAGCTTTCTTT. Translating it yields CASSLRQGAPNTEAFF.

This clone was detected once. The genes are TRBV2 and TRBJ2-2; 7 bases map to TRBD1. This CDR3 spans 15 amino acids. Trimming removed 5 bases from V and 6 bases from J; junction bases left unmatched: 9. CDR1 and CDR2 from the germline V gene are SNHLY and FYNNEI. This CDR3 reads CASSKARGRAGELFF. The CDR3 nucleotides are TGTGCCAGCAGTAAGGCCAGGGGGAGAGCCGGGGAGCTGTTTTTT.

The chain employs TRBV19 and TRBJ1-1; D ambiguous. The CDR3 has 11 amino acids. V gave up 3 bases and J gave up 8 bases, with 7 bases separating them. CDR1 is LNHDA and CDR2 is SQIVND in the germline V gene (reference sequence). CDR3 bases: TGTGCCAGTAGTATCCCCTTCGAAGCTTTCTTT. Its translation is CASSIPFEAFF.

This chain connects TRBV3-1 (or the pseudogene TRBV3-2) to TRBJ1-4, with a weak D call TRBD1 (6 bases). This CDR3 contains 17 residues. V was pared by 0 bases and J by 7 bases, with 18 bases between. Germline CDR1 LGHDT, CDR2 YNNKEL (reference sequence). The CDR3 is CASSQDQPGGAGEKLFF. CDR3 in DNA: TGTGCCAGCAGCCAAGATCAGCCGGGGGGCGCGGGTGAAAAACTGTTTTTT.

This chain joins TRBV3-1 (or the pseudogene TRBV3-2) and TRBJ1-1; D is uncertain. V dropped 7 bases and J dropped 1 base, with 10 bases sitting between them. The V gene's germline CDR1 is LGHDT and CDR2 YNNKEL (reference sequence). The CDR3 runs 13 residues. The CDR3 sequence: CASTRSENTEAFF. As DNA, the CDR3 is TGTGCCAGCACGAGGTCCGAGAACACTGAAGCTTTCTTT.

The chain combines TRBV7-3 with TRBJ1-1; 7 bases align to TRBD1. V shed 4 bases, J shed 4 bases, and the junction held 3 bases outside the gene matches. Germline CDR1 reads SGHTA; CDR2 reads FQGTGA. The CDR3 contains 13 residues. Here the CDR3 reads CASSSQGGTEAFF. The CDR3 DNA reads TGTGCCAGCAGCTCTCAGGGGGGCACTGAAGCTTTCTTT.

This clone was observed a handful of times. The chain has TRBV5-4 and TRBJ2-7; 10 bases fit TRBD1. This CDR3 has 14 residues. J was trimmed by 6 bases and V by 5 bases; bases with no gene match: 8. Germline V gives CDR1 SGHNT, CDR2 YYREEE (reference sequence). In DNA form, the CDR3 reads TGTGCCAGCAGACCGGACAGGGGGTATTCCGAGCAGTACTTC. Residues: CASRPDRGYSEQYF.

This sequence joins TRBV5-6 and TRBJ1-2; 9 nucleotides agree with TRBD1. The length of the CDR3 is 15 residues. With V trimmed by 4 bases and J by 3 bases, 7 bases remained unmatched. CDR1 is SGHDT, CDR2 YYEEEE, per germline. The CDR3 protein is CASSPATGGYYGYTF. The CDR3 nucleotides read TGTGCCAGCAGCCCAGCGACAGGGGGGTACTATGGCTACACCTTC.

This clone showed up many times. The J gene is TRBJ1-2, the V gene TRBV7-9; TRBD1 aligns across 8 bases. With 4 bases clipped from V and 6 bases from J, the junction kept 10 bases outside the gene matches. Germline CDR1 and CDR2: SEHNR and FQNEAQ (reference sequence). This CDR3 is 15 amino acids long. The CDR3 loop is CASSSGQGYKDGYTF. The CDR3 DNA reads TGTGCCAGCAGCTCTGGACAGGGCTACAAGGATGGCTACACCTTC.

This clone was picked up a small number of times. The rearrangement joins TRBV7-9 to TRBJ1-2; D remains unclear. Germline loops: CDR1 SEHNR, CDR2 FQNEAQ (reference sequence). The CDR3 contains 14 residues. Trimming shortened V by 5 bases and J by 4 bases, and 14 bases separated the two germline ends. The CDR3 loop reads CASSLNPVFYGYTF. CDR3 nucleotide sequence: TGTGCCAGCAGCCTAAATCCGGTTTTCTATGGCTACACCTTC.

This chain joins TRBV3-1 (or the pseudogene TRBV3-2) and TRBJ1-3; weak D call: TRBD1 (5 bases). V lost 4 bases to trimming and J lost 2 bases, with 12 bases between them. The CDR3 has 15 residues. Germline V CDR1 and CDR2: LGHDT, YNNKEL (reference sequence). For the CDR3, the DNA is TGTGCCAGCAGCCCGGACACGAGCACTGGAAACACCATATATTTT. It is translated as CASSPDTSTGNTIYF.

The genes are TRBV21-1 and TRBJ2-1; the D segment call TRBD2 is taken from the table without a DNA check. TRBV21-1 is designated a pseudogene. CDR3 length: 16 amino acids. CDR3 sequence: CASSPGWRETDNEQFF. The CDR3 DNA reads TGTGCCAGCAGCCCAGGCTGGCGGGAGACAGACAATGAGCAGTTCTTC.

This clone was seen more than once but under ten times. This sequence joins TRBV7-2 and TRBJ1-1; 7 bases align to TRBD1. This CDR3 region has 13 residues. V shed 6 bases, J shed 1 base, and the junction held 2 bases outside the gene matches. The V gene's germline CDR1 is SGHTA and CDR2 FQGNSA. The CDR3 protein is CASSRDRNTEAFF. The CDR3 DNA follows: TGTGCCAGCAGTAGGGACAGGAACACTGAAGCTTTCTTT.